These 27 T cell receptor beta chains came from one sample sequenced in a study of blood T cell repertoires in COVID-19. Measured with immunoSEQ multiplex PCR; TCRdb has only the in-frame clones, and not every one. Counted here are around 190,000 clones, 75% to 85% occurring once; the ten biggest clones make up around 6%. The sequenced sample consisted of peripheral blood. These receptors came from a woman in her forties with COVID-19, enrolled during active disease.

In regard to this clone: Other DNA sequences in this specimen translate into the identical CDR3. V is TRBV5-1 and J is TRBJ2-5; the match to TRBD1 covers 7 bases. This CDR3 comprises 14 residues. J was trimmed by 1 base and V by 4 bases; bases with no gene match: 4. Germline assignment: CDR1 SGHRS and CDR2 YFSETQ. The CDR3 DNA follows: TGCGCCAGCAGCCCGGGACAGCCCCAAGAGACCCAGTACTTC. It is translated as CASSPGQPQETQYF.

The chain links TRBV7-9 to TRBJ2-1; 8 bases are a match to TRBD2. Germline V gene lookup returns CDR1 SEHNR and CDR2 FQNEAQ (reference sequence). The CDR3 covers 15 residues. With V trimmed by 5 bases and J by 8 bases, 11 bases remained unmatched. The CDR3 loop is CASSTYQREWDEQFF. CDR3 bases: TGTGCCAGCAGCACCTACCAGCGGGAGTGGGATGAGCAGTTCTTC.

This rearrangement joins TRBV5-1 to TRBJ2-1, with TRBD2 identical over 14 bases. V shed 1 base, J shed 6 bases, and the junction held 6 bases outside the gene matches. Germline values: CDR1 SGHRS, CDR2 YFSETQ. The CDR3 is 17 amino acids. CDR3 sequence reads: CASSLPRLAGGLNEQFF. In DNA, the CDR3 is TGCGCCAGCAGCTTGCCGAGACTAGCGGGGGGGCTCAATGAGCAGTTCTTC. Complete variable domain (other parts from reference TRBV5-1 and TRBJ2-1): KAGVTQTPRYLIKTRGQQVTLSCSPISGHRSVSWYQQTPGQGLQFLFEYFSETQRNKGNFPGRFSGRQFSNSRSEMNVSTLELGDSALYLCASSLPRLAGGLNEQFFGPGTRLTVL.

The gene calls are TRBV18 and TRBJ1-5; no clear D gene. Germline V CDR1 and CDR2: KGHSH, LQKENI. The CDR3 has 15 amino acids. With 6 bases removed from V and 0 bases from J, the gap between germline ends came to 12 bases. CDR3 loop: CASSPVHPSNQPQHF. In DNA form, the CDR3 reads TGTGCCAGCTCCCCCGTACATCCTAGCAATCAGCCCCAGCATTTT.

This chain links TRBV6-5 with TRBJ2-4; D perhaps matches TRBD1 (5 bases). Germline CDR1 MNHEY, CDR2 SVGAGI. This CDR3 is built from 15 residues. V gave up 6 bases and J gave up 5 bases, with 17 bases separating them. The CDR3 nucleotides are TGTGCCAGCAGCTACCACCAGGGAAACCAAAACATTCAGTACTTC. It yields the protein CASSYHQGNQNIQYF.

The genes are TRBV2 and TRBJ2-1; possible D gene TRBD1, 5 bases. V lost 4 bases and J 6 bases, leaving 16 bases between the germline ends. This CDR3 comprises 15 residues. CDR1 and CDR2 from the germline V gene are SNHLY and FYNNEI. The CDR3 here is CASSAVGRTSNEQFF. Here the CDR3 DNA reads TGTGCCAGCAGTGCCGTGGGCAGGACATCCAATGAGCAGTTCTTC.

This chain connects TRBV5-1 to TRBJ2-5; 11 nucleotides agree with TRBD1. Looked up from germline, CDR1 is SGHRS and CDR2 is YFSETQ. This CDR3 is built from 14 residues. J was trimmed by 5 bases and V by 7 bases; bases with no gene match: 7. The CDR3, as DNA: TGCGCCAGCCGAACCGGGACAGGGGGGGAGACCCAGTACTTC. Its protein is CASRTGTGGETQYF.

The rearrangement joins TRBV5-4 to TRBJ1-2; TRBD1 might be the D (6 bases). The CDR3 runs 13 residues. Looked up from germline, CDR1 is SGHNT and CDR2 is YYREEE (reference sequence). V lost 2 bases to trimming and J lost 7 bases, with 12 bases between them. The CDR3 loop is CASSFDGTLGYTF. CDR3 sequence (DNA): TGTGCCAGCAGCTTTGACGGGACACTTGGCTACACCTTC.

V usage is TRBV19 and J usage is TRBJ2-7, with 7 bases lining up with TRBD1. The V segment lost 2 bases and the J segment 3 bases; nucleotides outside the gene matches: 7. In germline, CDR1 is LNHDA, CDR2 SQIVND (reference sequence). The CDR3 consists of 15 residues. CDR3 nucleotide sequence: TGTGCCAGTAGTATAATGGACAGGCGGTACTACGAGCAGTACTTC. This encodes CASSIMDRRYYEQYF.

The chain has TRBV7-2 and TRBJ2-1; TRBD2 agrees at 7 bases. This CDR3 has 15 amino acids. The V segment lost 1 base and the J segment 3 bases; nucleotides outside the gene matches: 3. Germline assignment: CDR1 SGHTA and CDR2 FQGNSA. The CDR3 sequence is CASSLDGRDYNEQFF. The CDR3, as DNA: TGTGCCAGCAGCTTAGATGGGAGGGACTACAATGAGCAGTTCTTC. Full variable domain (rest looked up from reference TRBV7-2 and TRBJ2-1): GAGVSQSPSNKVTEKGKDVELRCDPISGHTALYWYRQSLGQGLEFLIYFQGNSAPDKSGLPSDRFSAERTGGSVSTLTIQRTQQEDSAVYLCASSLDGRDYNEQFFGPGTRLTVL.

V is TRBV2 and J is TRBJ2-2; D possibly corresponds to TRBD2 (6 bases). Deletions cut 11 bases from V and 7 bases from J, with 8 bases between. The CDR3 length is 10 residues. CDR1 SNHLY and CDR2 FYNNEI come from the germline V gene. CDR3: CAGGVGELFF. As DNA, the CDR3 is TGTGCCGGCGGGGTCGGGGAGCTGTTTTTT. Based on the CDR3 plus reference TRBV2 and TRBJ2-2, the full variable domain is EPEVTQTPSHQVTQMGQEVILRCVPISNHLYFYWYRQILGQKVEFLVSFYNNEISEKSEIFDDQFSVERPDGSNFTLKIRSTKLEDSAMYFCAGGVGELFFGEGSRLTVL.

V and J are TRBV10-3 and TRBJ1-5, with D unclear. Between the trimmed V and J ends, which lost 4 bases and 10 bases, there was a span of 17 bases. CDR1 and CDR2 (germline): ENHRY, SYGVKD. The CDR3 covers 14 residues. This chain's CDR3 is CAISGGGGPSPQHF. The CDR3 DNA is TGTGCCATCAGTGGCGGTGGAGGGCCCTCACCCCAGCATTTT.

This clone came up a few times. The rearrangement joins TRBV2 to TRBJ1-5; TRBD1 agrees at 7 bases. J gave up 4 bases and V 5 bases, and 2 bases lay outside the gene matches. The CDR3 extends over 13 amino acids. Germline loops: CDR1 SNHLY, CDR2 FYNNEI. The chain's CDR3 is CASSRDSNQPQHF. CDR3 sequence (DNA): TGTGCCAGCAGTCGGGACAGTAATCAGCCCCAGCATTTT.

The chain carries TRBV7-2 and TRBJ1-1, with 8 bases lining up with TRBD1. The V gene's germline CDR1 is SGHTA and CDR2 FQGNSA. The V and J ends lost 4 bases and 11 bases, in that order; junction bases with no gene match: 6. The CDR3 is made up of 12 amino acids. CDR3 loop: CASSWTGSEAFF. In DNA, the CDR3 is TGTGCCAGCAGCTGGACAGGGAGTGAGGCTTTCTTT.

This sequence joins TRBV5-4 and TRBJ2-5; TRBD1 might be the D (6 bases). V was trimmed by 3 bases and J by 4 bases, leaving 19 bases between them. Germline assignment: CDR1 SGHNT and CDR2 YYREEE (reference sequence). The CDR3 runs to 16 residues. The CDR3 DNA follows: TGTGCCAGCAGCTCCCTTCAGGGGCTCGAAGGAGAGACCCAGTACTTC. Translated: CASSSLQGLEGETQYF.

This clone has only one observation. The V call is TRBV4-2, the J call TRBJ2-3; TRBD2 matches at 11 bases. The germline V gene encodes CDR1 LGHNA and CDR2 YNFKEQ. This CDR3 spans 17 amino acids. The V gene end was trimmed by 2 bases and the J gene end by 6 bases; junction bases not matched to a gene: 10. The CDR3 protein is CASSQTNSGGAVDTQYF. CDR3 in DNA: TGTGCCAGCAGCCAAACAAATAGCGGGGGGGCGGTTGATACGCAGTATTTT.

This clone was picked up a small number of times. The V and J genes are TRBV11-1 and TRBJ2-7; possible D gene TRBD1, 6 bases. Germline V gene lookup returns CDR1 SGHAT and CDR2 FQDESV (reference sequence). The V and J ends lost 5 bases and 0 bases respectively, with 11 bases between them. This CDR3 has 14 amino acids. The CDR3 loop reads CASSQLGHSYEQYF. The CDR3 bases are TGTGCCAGCAGCCAACTGGGACACTCCTACGAGCAGTACTTC.

The chain links TRBV19 to TRBJ2-1, with D tentatively TRBD2 (6 bases). V was shortened by 5 bases and J by 8 bases, with 16 bases between the two germline ends. The CDR3 is made up of 14 amino acids. CDR1 LNHDA and CDR2 SQIVND come from the germline V gene (reference sequence). The CDR3, as DNA: TGTGCCAGTAGTGCGGGACTCGCCGTCTATGAGCAGTTCTTC. Its protein is CASSAGLAVYEQFF.

This chain joins TRBV11-3 and TRBJ2-3; D possibly corresponds to TRBD1 (5 bases). Germline V gene lookup returns CDR1 SGHNT and CDR2 YENEEA. The CDR3 loop spans 12 amino acids. Between the trimmed V and J ends, which lost 5 bases and 6 bases, there was a span of 9 bases. This CDR3 reads CASSRGSDTQYF. The CDR3 region has the DNA TGTGCCAGCAGCAGGGGTAGTGATACGCAGTATTTT.

The chain recombines TRBV19 with TRBJ1-2, with D unresolved. V dropped 6 bases and J dropped 7 bases, with 12 bases sitting between them. The CDR3 has 12 amino acids. Looked up from germline, CDR1 is LNHDA and CDR2 is SQIVND (reference sequence). In DNA, the CDR3 is TGTGCCAGTAGCAGGAGGGAAAGTGGCTACACCTTC. Amino acid sequence: CASSRRESGYTF.

The J gene is TRBJ2-1, the V gene TRBV27; tentatively, D is TRBD2 (6 bases). The V and J ends lost 5 bases and 6 bases respectively, with 8 bases between them. Germline values: CDR1 MNHEY, CDR2 SMNVEV (reference sequence). This CDR3 has 12 amino acids. The CDR3 here is CASSPTSNEQFF. Here the CDR3 DNA reads TGTGCCAGCAGTCCGACTAGCAATGAGCAGTTCTTC.

This clone showed up just once. The chain combines TRBV4-3 with TRBJ2-1; 11 positions match TRBD2. CDR1 and CDR2 (germline): LGHNA, YSLEER. Trimming removed 5 bases from V and 6 bases from J; junction bases left unmatched: 3. The CDR3 is 14 amino acids. CDR3 in DNA: TGCGCCAGCAGCTTTAGCGGGGGGGCCAATGAGCAGTTCTTC. Amino acid sequence: CASSFSGGANEQFF.

The chain joins TRBV5-1 to TRBJ2-5; maybe TRBD2 (6 bases). The CDR3 spans 15 residues. V was pared by 1 base and J by 2 bases, with 12 bases between. Looked up from germline, CDR1 is SGHRS and CDR2 is YFSETQ. The CDR3 region has the DNA TGCGCCAGCAGCTTGCGCGTCGGGGGACAAGAGACCCAGTACTTC. This translates into CASSLRVGGQETQYF. The full variable domain, rest sourced from reference TRBV5-1 and TRBJ2-5, is KAGVTQTPRYLIKTRGQQVTLSCSPISGHRSVSWYQQTPGQGLQFLFEYFSETQRNKGNFPGRFSGRQFSNSRSEMNVSTLELGDSALYLCASSLRVGGQETQYFGPGTRLLVL.

Notes on this clone: Different DNA sequences within this sample yield the same CDR3. The chain combines TRBV11-1 with TRBJ2-7; possibly TRBD2 for D (5 bases). The length of the CDR3 is 12 residues. In germline, CDR1 is SGHAT, CDR2 FQDESV (reference sequence). The V end lost 5 bases, the J end lost 7 bases, and 12 bases lay between the germline ends. The CDR3 reads CASSPRTGEQYF. CDR3 nucleotides: TGTGCCAGCAGCCCGCGTACGGGGGAGCAGTACTTC.

The genes are TRBV6-5 and TRBJ2-2; a weak D match, TRBD1 (6 bases). Trimming stripped 8 bases from V and 0 bases from J, with 13 bases between. Germline V lookup: CDR1 MNHEY, CDR2 SVGAGI. This CDR3 region has 15 residues. CDR3 amino acids: CASGGRVPNTGELFF. The DNA of the CDR3 is TGTGCCAGCGGGGGCAGAGTCCCGAACACCGGGGAGCTGTTTTTT.

This clone was detected once. The chain combines TRBV3-1 (or the pseudogene TRBV3-2) with TRBJ2-5; 9 positions agree with TRBD2. Germline loops: CDR1 LGHDT, CDR2 YNNKEL (reference sequence). After removal of 4 bases from V and 5 bases from J, the junction contained 5 bases not matched to a gene. The CDR3 consists of 14 residues. The CDR3 protein is CASSPGTSRETQYF. CDR3 nucleotides: TGTGCCAGCAGCCCAGGGACTAGCCGGGAGACCCAGTACTTC.

This clone was observed once. The chain is built from TRBV4-2 and TRBJ1-2; D uncertain. Germline CDR1 LGHNA, CDR2 YNFKEQ. The ends were cut back, 1 base at V and 8 bases at J, with 17 bases in the middle. This CDR3 is 15 amino acids long. This CDR3 reads CASSQVSAEVVGYTF. CDR3 sequence (DNA): TGTGCCAGCAGCCAAGTCTCGGCCGAGGTGGTGGGCTACACCTTC.